One sample yielded the 12 T cell receptor beta chains listed below, sequenced in a study of regulatory T cells in long-lasting Graves disease. Researchers made TCR beta libraries by using iRepertoire HTBI primers and running Arm-PCR on CDR3 regions. MiXCR, applied by TCRdb to the multiplex PCR reads, yields one record per CDR3 protein. Here the sample spans about 470,000 distinct CDR3 sequences, about 20% being singletons. As to time point: persistent/refractory GD, antithyroid drugs over 5 years with positive TRAb. RNA extracted from PBMCs served as the sequencing template. Sample: peripheral blood mononuclear cells (PBMCs), taken when the disease was refractory, from a patient treated with antithyroid drugs. The source of these receptors is a female donor with Graves disease.

This clonotype has only a few counts. V gene TRBV7-9 combines with J gene TRBJ2-7, with D perhaps being TRBD1 or TRBD2 (5 bases each). The V end lost 5 bases, the J end lost 5 bases, and 16 bases lay between the germline ends. The germline V gene encodes CDR1 SEHNR and CDR2 FQNEAQ (reference sequence). The CDR3 loop spans 14 amino acids. The CDR3 DNA reads TGTGCCAGCAGCCCCGCGAGGGGATCGGACGAGCAGTACTTC. Translating it yields CASSPARGSDEQYF.

The CDR3 loop is CSAPSGGSISLGEQYF. Written as DNA, the CDR3 is TGCAGTGCGCCGTCCGGGGGGTCCATCAGCCTGGGAGAGCAGTACTTC. This chain connects TRBV20-1 to TRBJ2-7; 7 bases align to TRBD2. CDR1 DFQATT and CDR2 SNEGSKA come from the germline V gene (reference sequence). V lost 6 bases to trimming and J lost 7 bases; unmatched junction nucleotides: 21. This CDR3 comprises 16 residues.

V gene TRBV27 combines with J gene TRBJ2-7; D is possibly TRBD1 (6 bases). V was trimmed by 0 bases and J by 6 bases, leaving 12 bases between them. There are 14 residues in the CDR3. CDR1 MNHEY and CDR2 SMNVEV come from the germline V gene (reference sequence). In DNA form, the CDR3 reads TGTGCCAGCAGTTTATCAGGGGGTACGGGCGAGCAGTACTTC. Translation: CASSLSGGTGEQYF.

This clonotype has at least ten counts. The J gene is TRBJ2-7, the V gene TRBV12-3 or TRBV12-4, with 7 bases matching TRBD1. The CDR3 length is 14 residues. Trimming at V came to 5 bases and at J to 3 bases, leaving 7 bases not matched to a gene. CDR3 protein: CASSATGFSYEQYF. CDR3 nucleotides: TGTGCCAGCAGTGCGACAGGGTTCAGCTACGAGCAGTACTTC.

V gene TRBV6-1 combines with J gene TRBJ2-2, with TRBD2 identical over 10 bases. V shed 9 bases, J shed 3 bases, and the junction held 7 bases outside the gene matches. The germline CDR1 and CDR2 sequences are MNHNS and SASEGT. This CDR3 has 15 amino acids. This chain's CDR3 is CASLPGTSDTGELFF. CDR3 bases: TGTGCCAGTTTACCGGGGACTAGCGACACCGGGGAGCTGTTTTTT.

This clonotype was seen more than once but under ten times. V gene TRBV7-6 combines with J gene TRBJ2-5, with D perhaps TRBD1 or TRBD2 (6 bases each). V dropped 5 bases and J dropped 1 base, with 17 bases sitting between them. Germline CDR1 SGHVS, CDR2 FNYEAQ. The CDR3 sequence is 16 residues long. The CDR3 loop is CASSPLGWGAQETQYF. The CDR3, as DNA: TGTGCCAGCAGCCCCCTAGGGTGGGGGGCCCAAGAGACCCAGTACTTC. Supplemented by reference TRBV7-6 and TRBJ2-5, the full variable domain reads GAGVSQSPRYKVTKRGQDVALRCDPISGHVSLYWYRQALGQGPEFLTYFNYEAQQDKSGLPNDRFSAERPEGSISTLTIQRTEQRDSAMYRCASSPLGWGAQETQYFGPGTRLLVL.

J is TRBJ2-7 and V is TRBV7-9; a weak D match, TRBD2 (6 bases). V lost 5 bases, J lost 7 bases, and 12 bases lay in between. Germline V lookup: CDR1 SEHNR, CDR2 FQNEAQ (reference sequence). There are 12 residues in the CDR3. As DNA, the CDR3 is TGTGCCAGCAGCCCAAGCGGGTGGGAGCAGTACTTC. Residues: CASSPSGWEQYF.

This clonotype was counted a few times. The chain links TRBV19 to TRBJ1-1; the match to TRBD1 covers 8 bases. This CDR3 has 15 amino acids. V was pared by 6 bases and J by 6 bases, with 12 bases of the junction left unmatched. Germline V gene data show CDR1 as LNHDA and CDR2 as SQIVND (reference sequence). The CDR3 DNA reads as TGTGCCAGTAGCCCGGCTGAACAGGGGGACCCTGAAGCTTTCTTT. The encoded protein is CASSPAEQGDPEAFF.

This clonotype was counted only a few times. The CDR3 loop is CASSKDRPVDYNYGYTF. The CDR3, as DNA: TGTGCCAGCAGCAAGGACAGGCCCGTCGACTATAACTATGGCTACACCTTC. The chain couples TRBV7-2 to TRBJ1-2; 7 positions match TRBD1. J gave up 1 base and V 5 bases, and 13 bases lay outside the gene matches. CDR3 size: 17 residues. Germline CDR1 is SGHTA and CDR2 is FQGNSA.

J is TRBJ2-2 and V is TRBV6-2 or TRBV6-3; TRBD2 matches 14 bases. Germline values: CDR1 MNHEY, CDR2 SVGEGT. The V and J ends lost 4 bases and 6 bases, in that order; junction bases with no gene match: 1. This CDR3 is built from 15 residues. CDR3 nucleotide sequence: TGTGCCAGCAGTTCGACTAGCGGGAGGGCCGGGGAGCTGTTTTTT. Its translation: CASSSTSGRAGELFF.

This clonotype has a handful of counts. DNA for the CDR3: TGTGCCAGCAGCTTGGAAGGGCTTCCTGGGGCCAACGTCCTGACTTTC. Protein: CASSLEGLPGANVLTF. V gene TRBV5-6 combines with J gene TRBJ2-6, with unresolved D. Germline assignment: CDR1 SGHDT and CDR2 YYEEEE. Trimming removed 0 bases at V and 2 bases at J, with 9 bases between. The CDR3 totals 16 residues.

In this sample, this clonotype turned up many times. The chain recombines TRBV3-1 with TRBJ1-2; 10 bases map to TRBD1. Germline loops: CDR1 LGHDT, CDR2 YNNKEL (reference sequence). The junction had 5 bases not matched to a gene; V was cut back by 4 bases and J by 3 bases. The CDR3 totals 15 residues. CDR3 DNA: TGTGCCAGCAGCCTCTACGGACAGGGGGACTATGGCTACACCTTC. Translation: CASSLYGQGDYGYTF.